One sample yielded the 12 T cell receptor beta chains listed below, sequenced in a study of T cell changes during pregnancy in multiple sclerosis. TCRdb's table, derived via immunoSEQ multiplex PCR, lists solely in-frame clones and lacks some. The sample lists roughly 80,000 clones; 75% to 90% were seen once. The input for sequencing was peripheral blood, taken before pregnancy. The source is a female donor with multiple sclerosis, enrolled in a pregnancy study.

V usage is TRBV6-6 and J usage is TRBJ1-1, with 8 nucleotides matching TRBD1. The CDR3 spans 12 residues. Trimming took 10 bases from V and 7 from J; bases not matched to a gene: 8. CDR1 is MNHNY, CDR2 SVGAGI, per germline (reference sequence). The DNA of the CDR3 is TGTGCCACCGAGGGGGACAGGATTGAAGCTTTCTTT. Its protein is CATEGDRIEAFF.

V is TRBV12-1 and J is TRBJ1-1; TRBD1, the table's D call, was not compared with the DNA. TRBV12-1 is a pseudogene locus. CDR3 length: 14 residues. DNA for the CDR3: TGTGCCAGCAGCTTGGGACAGGGGTTTGCTGAAGCTTTCTTT. Residues: CASSLGQGFAEAFF.

This chain links TRBV9 with TRBJ1-1; TRBD1 matches at 7 bases. The CDR3 sequence is 14 residues long. After removal of 3 bases from V and 10 bases from J, the junction contained 12 bases not matched to a gene. Looked up from germline, CDR1 is SGDLS and CDR2 is YYNGEE. The CDR3 reads CASSGRQGTGTAFF. In DNA form, the CDR3 reads TGTGCCAGCAGCGGAAGACAGGGAACGGGGACAGCTTTCTTT.

The chain employs TRBV29-1 and TRBJ2-5; D is possibly TRBD1 (5 bases). V lost 4 bases and J lost 7, with 16 bases in between. The length of the CDR3 is 13 residues. Germline-derived CDR1 and CDR2 are SQVTM and ANQGSEA. The CDR3 here is CSVGTSGLGTQYF. The CDR3 DNA reads as TGCAGCGTTGGGACCTCAGGGTTGGGGACCCAGTACTTC.

Written as DNA, the CDR3 is TGCGCCAGCAGCTTGGTAGGGGGTCGCTCCTACGAGCAGTACTTC. This translates into CASSLVGGRSYEQYF. The J gene is TRBJ2-7, the V gene TRBV5-1; possibly TRBD1 for D (6 bases). Germline V CDR1 and CDR2: SGHRS, YFSETQ. This CDR3 region has 15 residues. V lost 0 bases to trimming and J lost 0 bases, with 10 bases between them.

V usage is TRBV5-1 and J usage is TRBJ2-7, with D perhaps matching TRBD1 (7 bases). V was shortened by 3 bases and J by 6 bases, with 13 bases between the two germline ends. The V gene's germline CDR1 is SGHRS and CDR2 YFSETQ. This CDR3 is built from 13 residues. CDR3 in amino acids: CASSSQQGGEQYF. The CDR3 DNA reads TGCGCCAGCAGCTCACAGCAGGGGGGCGAGCAGTACTTC.

The chain has TRBV10-2 and TRBJ2-7; 10 nucleotides align to TRBD1. Trimming removed 11 bases from V and 3 bases from J; junction bases left unmatched: 7. This CDR3 comprises 13 residues. CDR1 WSHSY and CDR2 SAAADI come from the germline V gene. CDR3 nucleotide sequence: TGCGCCGGGGGGGACAGGGGAGGCTACGAGCAGTACTTC. This encodes CAGGDRGGYEQYF.

In DNA, the CDR3 is TGTGCCAGCAGTTATCCTGACAGTAACTATGGCTACACCTTC. Amino acids: CASSYPDSNYGYTF. This chain joins TRBV28 and TRBJ1-2, with D perhaps TRBD1 (5 bases). The germline V and J ends were trimmed by 4 bases and 1 base, with 10 bases remaining between them. This CDR3 contains 14 residues. Germline V gene data show CDR1 as MDHEN and CDR2 as SYDVKM.

The chain links TRBV5-6 to TRBJ2-7; D remains ambiguous. This CDR3 has 14 amino acids. The V end lost 1 base, the J end lost 5 bases, and 13 bases lay between the germline ends. Germline V gives CDR1 SGHDT, CDR2 YYEEEE. Written as DNA, the CDR3 is TGTGCCAGCAGCTTGCCCGGAGAGGAGCACGAGCAGTACTTC. Its protein is CASSLPGEEHEQYF.

This clone was seen a handful of times. The CDR3 sequence: CASSPSGDNTGELFF. The DNA for the CDR3 is TGTGCCAGCAGTCCTAGCGGGGATAACACCGGGGAGCTGTTTTTT. This sequence joins TRBV6-4 and TRBJ2-2; 9 bases match TRBD2. The CDR3 length is 15 residues. The trim removed 5 bases at V and 2 bases at J, leaving 3 bases unmatched. Germline lookup yields CDR1 MRHNA and CDR2 SNTAGT.

This clone was recorded a few times. The chain joins TRBV27 to TRBJ1-1; no firm D call. V lost 3 bases and J 0 bases, leaving 8 bases between the germline ends. From germline, CDR1 is MNHEY and CDR2 SMNVEV (reference sequence). CDR3 size: 14 residues. The CDR3 here is CASSLNGLNTEAFF. The CDR3 DNA reads TGTGCCAGCAGTTTGAACGGGTTGAACACTGAAGCTTTCTTT.

The rearrangement uses TRBV7-2 and TRBJ2-4; D unresolved. This CDR3 comprises 13 residues. The germline V and J ends were trimmed by 3 bases and 9 bases, with 12 bases remaining between them. Germline lookup yields CDR1 SGHTA and CDR2 FQGNSA. The DNA of the CDR3 is TGTGCCAGCAGCTTGGTAAATTTCGGCATTCAGTACTTC. Translation: CASSLVNFGIQYF.